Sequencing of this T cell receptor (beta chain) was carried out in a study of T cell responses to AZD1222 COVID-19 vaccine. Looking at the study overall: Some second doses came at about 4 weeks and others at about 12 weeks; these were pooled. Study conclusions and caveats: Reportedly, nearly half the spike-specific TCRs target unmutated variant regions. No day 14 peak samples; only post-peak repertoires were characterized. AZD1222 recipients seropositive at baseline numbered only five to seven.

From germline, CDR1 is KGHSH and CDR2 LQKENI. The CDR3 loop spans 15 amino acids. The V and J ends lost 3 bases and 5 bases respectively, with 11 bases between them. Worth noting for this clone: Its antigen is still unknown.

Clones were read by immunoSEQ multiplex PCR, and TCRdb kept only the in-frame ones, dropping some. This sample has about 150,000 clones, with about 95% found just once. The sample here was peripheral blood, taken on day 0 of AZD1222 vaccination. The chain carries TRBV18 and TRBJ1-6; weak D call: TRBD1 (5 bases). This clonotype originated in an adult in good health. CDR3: CASSPRDGDNSPLHF. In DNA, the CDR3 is TGTGCCAGCTCACCCAGGGACGGTGATAATTCACCCCTCCACTTT.